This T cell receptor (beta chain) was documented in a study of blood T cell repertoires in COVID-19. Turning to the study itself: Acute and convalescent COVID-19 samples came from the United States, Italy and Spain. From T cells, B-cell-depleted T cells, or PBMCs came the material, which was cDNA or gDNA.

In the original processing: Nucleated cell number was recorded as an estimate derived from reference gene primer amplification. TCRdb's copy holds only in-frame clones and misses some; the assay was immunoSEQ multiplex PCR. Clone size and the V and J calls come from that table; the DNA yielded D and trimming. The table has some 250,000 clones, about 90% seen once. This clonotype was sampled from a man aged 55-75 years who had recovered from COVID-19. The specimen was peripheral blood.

The CDR3 protein is CASRWGQGNQPQHF. The CDR3 bases are TGTGCCAGCAGGTGGGGACAGGGAAATCAGCCCCAGCATTTT. The chain recombines TRBV6-5 with TRBJ1-5; 9 nucleotides agree with TRBD1. Germline V gene data show CDR1 as MNHEY and CDR2 as SVGAGI. Losses at the gene ends were 6 bases for V and 4 bases for J; bases not matched to a gene: 4. This CDR3 comprises 14 residues.